Below, 17 T cell receptor beta chains from the same sample are listed, as sequenced in a study of shared T cell receptors in the human thymus. Repertoires were generated with immunoSEQ multiplex PCR, while TCRdb's copy carries only in-frame clones and drops some. The sample comprises a few hundred thousand clones, more than 85% of which are singletons, and 0.015% to 0.02% rests with the top ten. Sequencing was done on a sample of thymocytes. The receptors originated from a human donor.

V gene TRBV11-2 combines with J gene TRBJ2-1; TRBD2 matches at 12 bases. Germline CDR1 reads SGHAT; CDR2 reads FQNNGV. CDR3 length: 17 residues. The ends lost 1 base at V and 5 bases at J; junction bases unmatched: 6. The CDR3 is CASSLVLTSGSHNEQFF. DNA of the CDR3: TGTGCCAGCAGCTTAGTCCTGACTAGCGGGAGCCACAATGAGCAGTTCTTC.

This chain links TRBV7-2 with TRBJ2-7; no firm D call. The CDR3 extends over 14 amino acids. V was pared by 0 bases and J by 0 bases, with 6 bases between. Per the germline V gene, CDR1 is SGHTA and CDR2 is FQGNSA. The chain's CDR3 is CASSLAAPSYEQYF. The CDR3 DNA follows: TGTGCCAGCAGCTTAGCGGCACCCTCCTACGAGCAGTACTTC.

The V and J genes are TRBV2 and TRBJ2-3, with D unresolved. The CDR3 sequence is 14 residues long. Per the germline V gene, CDR1 is SNHLY and CDR2 is FYNNEI. Trimming pared 0 bases from V and 7 bases from J, leaving 11 bases between. Here the CDR3 DNA reads TGTGCCAGCAGTGAAGCGCTTAAGGGAAATACGCAGTATTTT. Translation: CASSEALKGNTQYF.

This chain links TRBV5-1 with TRBJ2-1; D unclear. With 7 bases removed from V and 0 bases from J, the gap between germline ends came to 5 bases. There are 12 residues in the CDR3. CDR1 SGHRS and CDR2 YFSETQ come from the germline V gene. The CDR3 loop reads CASLSSYNEQFF. Written as DNA, the CDR3 is TGCGCCAGCCTTAGCTCCTACAATGAGCAGTTCTTC.

This chain links TRBV19 with TRBJ2-3; D gene uncertain. Trimming removed 6 bases at V and 4 bases at J, with 5 bases between. This CDR3 spans 11 amino acids. The germline CDR1 and CDR2 sequences are LNHDA and SQIVND (reference sequence). The CDR3 protein is CASSHADTQYF. For the CDR3, the DNA is TGTGCCAGTAGCCACGCAGATACGCAGTATTTT. The entire variable domain, with the rest obtained from reference TRBV19 and TRBJ2-3, is as follows: DGGITQSPKYLFRKEGQNVTLSCEQNLNHDAMYWYRQDPGQGLRLIYYSQIVNDFQKGDIAEGYSVSREKKESFPLTVTSAQKNPTAFYLCASSHADTQYFGPGTRLTVL.

This chain connects TRBV7-8 to TRBJ1-3, with TRBD1 as a possible D gene (5 bases). V lost 1 base and J lost 9, with 10 bases in between. The germline CDR1 and CDR2 sequences are SGHVS and FQNEAQ. The CDR3 is 13 residues long. The CDR3 bases are TGTGCCAGCAGCTTAGGAGGGGATCGCACCATATATTTT. Translated, it gives CASSLGGDRTIYF.

The V and J genes are TRBV30 and TRBJ2-3; D may correspond to TRBD1 or TRBD2 (5 bases each). This CDR3 region has 17 residues. Trimming shortened V by 3 bases and J by 3 bases, and 22 bases separated the two germline ends. The germline CDR1 and CDR2 sequences are GTSNPN and SVGIG (reference sequence). CDR3 region: CAWSPPPGPQGTDTQYF. CDR3 bases: TGTGCCTGGAGCCCCCCACCGGGACCCCAAGGGACAGATACGCAGTATTTT.

The rearrangement uses TRBV5-4 and TRBJ2-7; TRBD1 matches 7 bases. V was clipped by 3 bases and J by 2 bases; unmatched bases: 5. Germline CDR1 is SGHNT and CDR2 is YYREEE (reference sequence). The CDR3 sequence is 14 residues long. CDR3: CASSWGTATYEQYF. The DNA for the CDR3 is TGTGCCAGCAGCTGGGGGACAGCTACCTACGAGCAGTACTTC.

The chain couples TRBV29-1 to TRBJ1-2; no definite D call. The V and J ends lost 6 bases and 0 bases respectively, with 8 bases between them. CDR1 is SQVTM, CDR2 ANQGSEA, per germline. The CDR3 runs to 12 residues. CDR3 residues: CSVPRANYGYTF. The CDR3 nucleotides are TGCAGCGTCCCACGAGCTAACTATGGCTACACCTTC.

The chain uses TRBV4-3 and TRBJ2-1, with 8 positions matching TRBD2. Germline CDR1 is LGHNA and CDR2 is YSLEER. The V segment lost 6 bases and the J segment 3 bases; nucleotides outside the gene matches: 7. This CDR3 spans 15 amino acids. DNA for the CDR3: TGCGCCAGCAGGGAGGTAAGCGGGGGCTACAATGAGCAGTTCTTC. This translates into CASREVSGGYNEQFF.

The chain joins TRBV27 to TRBJ2-3; D is tentatively TRBD1 or TRBD2 (5 bases each). This CDR3 is 14 amino acids long. The V and J ends lost 4 bases and 5 bases respectively, with 13 bases between them. CDR1 is MNHEY, CDR2 SMNVEV, per germline (reference sequence). CDR3 DNA sequence: TGTGCCAGCAGTTCCAGTACTAGGGGAGATACGCAGTATTTT. Protein: CASSSSTRGDTQYF.

The V gene is TRBV6-6, the J gene TRBJ2-7; D gene unclear. The germline CDR1 and CDR2 sequences are MNHNY and SVGAGI (reference sequence). The CDR3 consists of 12 residues. The germline V and J ends were trimmed by 8 bases and 2 bases, with 10 bases remaining between them. The CDR3 here is CASVGGTYEQYF. CDR3 DNA: TGTGCCAGCGTGGGCGGAACCTACGAGCAGTACTTC.

V and J are TRBV27 and TRBJ1-1; a possible D gene is TRBD1 (6 bases). Between the trimmed V and J ends, which lost 2 bases and 1 base, there was a span of 8 bases. This CDR3 is built from 14 residues. Germline lookup yields CDR1 MNHEY and CDR2 SMNVEV (reference sequence). The DNA of the CDR3 is TGTGCCAGCAGTTTAGGACAGTGGAACACTGAAGCTTTCTTT. It codes for CASSLGQWNTEAFF.

CDR3: CASRELAGPLNEQFF. The CDR3 nucleotides are TGTGCCAGCAGGGAACTAGCGGGACCCCTCAATGAGCAGTTCTTC. This chain joins TRBV27 and TRBJ2-1, with 10 positions matching TRBD2. CDR1 MNHEY and CDR2 SMNVEV come from the germline V gene (reference sequence). There are 15 residues in the CDR3. Germline trimming cut 6 bases from V and 6 bases from J; bases unmatched to any gene: 8.

This chain uses TRBV7-2 with TRBJ2-1; D is perhaps TRBD1 (5 bases). Germline CDR1 is SGHTA and CDR2 is FQGNSA. V was pared by 0 bases and J by 6 bases, with 9 bases between. The CDR3 is 14 residues long. The CDR3 loop is CASSLARGSNEQFF. CDR3 nucleotide sequence: TGTGCCAGCAGCTTAGCTAGGGGAAGCAATGAGCAGTTCTTC. Based on the CDR3 plus reference TRBV7-2 and TRBJ2-1, the full variable domain is GAGVSQSPSNKVTEKGKDVELRCDPISGHTALYWYRQSLGQGLEFLIYFQGNSAPDKSGLPSDRFSAERTGGSVSTLTIQRTQQEDSAVYLCASSLARGSNEQFFGPGTRLTVL.

The chain is built from TRBV18 and TRBJ2-1; TRBD1 agrees at 12 bases. Germline V gene data show CDR1 as KGHSH and CDR2 as LQKENI. CDR3 length: 16 residues. V shed 3 bases and J 7 bases; nucleotides not matched to a gene: 7. The CDR3 loop is CASSPGDRGQSNEQFF. The CDR3 DNA is TGTGCCAGCTCACCTGGGGACAGGGGGCAGTCAAATGAGCAGTTCTTC.

This clone was found once. V gene TRBV5-8 combines with J gene TRBJ2-3, with TRBD1 matching over 7 bases. Germline V gene lookup returns CDR1 SGHTS and CDR2 YDEGEE. The V gene end was trimmed by 2 bases and the J gene end by 1 base; junction bases not matched to a gene: 4. The CDR3 sequence is 15 residues long. The CDR3 DNA follows: TGTGCCAGCAGCTTCGGTACAGGGGGCACAGATACGCAGTATTTT. As protein: CASSFGTGGTDTQYF.